This T cell receptor (beta chain) derives from a study of CD8 T cells in ankylosing spondylitis. CDR1 and CDR2 (germline): SGHTA, FQGTGA. V was clipped by 0 bases and J by 6 bases, with 15 bases between them. The CDR3 contains 15 residues. Comments on this clonotype: The antigen is undetermined.

From the 5' RACE reads, TCRdb called clonotypes with MiXCR, one entry per CDR3 protein. The table has 250,000 or so distinct CDR3 sequences, roughly 18% seen once. The study's findings and limits: A motif in TCR beta, a set of seven to nine highly homologous variants, appeared characteristic of ankylosing spondylitis blood.

The TCR originated in a male donor with ankylosing spondylitis or in good health (not recorded which). The rearrangement links TRBV7-3 to TRBJ2-7; a possible D gene is TRBD2 (6 bases). Material: blood, either unsorted or a sorted T cell fraction (not recorded which). CDR3 nucleotides: TGTGCCAGCAGCTTAACTAGCGGAGGGGCCCCCGAGCAGTACTTC. Its translation: CASSLTSGGAPEQYF.